Listed here are 5 T cell receptor beta chains from one sample, sequenced in a study of cytomegalovirus exposure and HLA in healthy donors. PCR involved 60 Vbeta and 13 Jbeta primers. The data were produced by immunoSEQ multiplex PCR, yet TCRdb's version contains in-frame clones alone and is incomplete. The sample carries under 130,000 clones, roughly three fifths recorded once. Sequenced: PBMCs. These receptors were collected from a man aged 30-40 years in good health and CMV-seropositive.

This rearrangement joins TRBV5-4 to TRBJ1-3; D is unclear. The CDR3 is 14 residues long. The V gene's germline CDR1 is SGHNT and CDR2 YYREEE (reference sequence). Trimming stripped 4 bases from V and 2 bases from J, with 10 bases between. The chain's CDR3 is CASSPTGAGNTIYF. CDR3 in DNA: TGTGCCAGCAGCCCGACCGGGGCTGGAAACACCATATATTTT.

This chain connects TRBV5-1 to TRBJ2-2; tentative D call: TRBD2 (6 bases). CDR3 size: 15 residues. Per the germline V gene, CDR1 is SGHRS and CDR2 is YFSETQ. The V and J ends lost 6 bases and 3 bases respectively, with 15 bases between them. The CDR3 spells CASNWVAGYTGELFF. DNA for the CDR3: TGCGCCAGCAACTGGGTGGCGGGATACACCGGGGAGCTGTTTTTT.

The chain employs TRBV4-1 and TRBJ2-5, with D possibly matching TRBD2 (6 bases). The end of the DNA fits TRBJ2-7 better, so the J call may be wrong. The CDR3 has 14 residues. Germline CDR1 and CDR2: MGHRA and YSYEKL. The CDR3 protein is CASSQDTAGYEQYF. In DNA form, the CDR3 reads TGCGCCAGCAGCCAAGATACGGCGGGGTACGAGCAGTACTTC.

The chain uses TRBV21-1 and TRBJ1-1. TRBV21-1 is described as a pseudogene. This CDR3 is 14 amino acids long. CDR3 nucleotide sequence: TGTGCCAGCAGCAAAGATGAGGAATACACTGAAGCTTTCTTT. Its translation is CASSKDEEYTEAFF.

The rearrangement uses TRBV5-8 and TRBJ2-3; 8 positions match TRBD1. Germline V lookup: CDR1 SGHTS, CDR2 YDEGEE. The CDR3 totals 14 residues. J gave up 5 bases and V 4 bases, and 6 bases lay outside the gene matches. CDR3 amino acids: CASSPRGLGDTQYF. The CDR3 nucleotides read TGTGCCAGCAGCCCCAGGGGGCTGGGAGATACGCAGTATTTT.